Each of the 26 T cell receptor beta chains below was sequenced from the same sample in a study of blood T cell repertoires in COVID-19. Only in-frame clones appear in the TCRdb table, and some are missing; sequencing was by immunoSEQ multiplex PCR. The sample contains 130,000 to 150,000 clones, about nine tenths of which appear only once. The sample was PBMCs or T cells enriched from blood (not recorded which). All receptors come from a middle-aged woman who had been exposed to COVID-19.

The chain links TRBV3-1 (or the pseudogene TRBV3-2) to TRBJ1-2; perhaps TRBD1 as D (6 bases). The CDR3 sequence is 13 residues long. Trimming shortened V by 5 bases and J by 3 bases, and 10 bases separated the two germline ends. Looked up from germline, CDR1 is LGHDT and CDR2 is YNNKEL (reference sequence). Here the CDR3 DNA reads TGTGCCAGCAGCTTTCGACAGGACTATGGCTACACCTTC. Protein sequence: CASSFRQDYGYTF.

This chain links TRBV29-1 with TRBJ1-1; perhaps TRBD1 as D (5 bases). Between the trimmed V and J ends, which lost 6 bases and 1 base, there was a span of 12 bases. The germline CDR1 and CDR2 sequences are SQVTM and ANQGSEA. The CDR3 runs 13 residues. The CDR3: CSVDKSGNTEAFF. DNA of the CDR3: TGCAGCGTGGACAAATCAGGGAACACTGAAGCTTTCTTT.

This clone was seen once. J is TRBJ2-7 and V is TRBV28; D ambiguous. Germline loops: CDR1 MDHEN, CDR2 SYDVKM. V lost 3 bases to trimming and J lost 3 bases, with 6 bases between them. CDR3 length equals 12 residues. CDR3 sequence: CASSFLYYEQYF. CDR3 nucleotide sequence: TGTGCCAGCAGTTTTCTATACTACGAGCAGTACTTC.

The chain carries TRBV6-5 and TRBJ2-2; 7 positions agree with TRBD1. This CDR3 contains 15 residues. The germline gives CDR1 MNHEY, CDR2 SVGAGI. J lost 5 bases, V lost 0 bases, and 3 bases had no gene match. CDR3 bases: TGTGCCAGCAGTTACTCGAGGGGGCGGACCGGGGAGCTGTTTTTT. This gives the protein CASSYSRGRTGELFF.

This chain's CDR3 is CASHKGTTQGYTGELFF. CDR3 coding DNA: TGTGCCAGCCATAAGGGTACGACACAGGGCTACACCGGGGAGCTGTTTTTT. The chain combines TRBV28 with TRBJ2-2, with D possibly TRBD1 on 6 matching bases. This CDR3 has 17 residues. V was clipped by 8 bases and J by 3 bases, with 22 bases between them. The V gene's germline CDR1 is MDHEN and CDR2 SYDVKM. Full variable domain (missing parts from reference TRBV28 and TRBJ2-2): DVKVTQSSRYLVKRTGEKVFLECVQDMDHENMFWYRQDPGLGLRLIYFSYDVKMKEKGDIPEGYSVSREKKERFSLILESASTNQTSMYLCASHKGTTQGYTGELFFGEGSRLTVL.

The rearrangement links TRBV7-9 to TRBJ1-2, with D unclear. The germline gives CDR1 SEHNR, CDR2 FQNEAQ (reference sequence). This CDR3 has 16 amino acids. V was cut by 3 bases and J by 2 bases, with 16 bases left in between. The CDR3 here is CASSFGSYPQNYGYTF. For the CDR3, the DNA is TGTGCCAGCAGCTTCGGGTCGTACCCCCAAAACTATGGCTACACCTTC.

This chain uses TRBV5-6 with TRBJ2-1; unclear D gene. The CDR3 length is 15 residues. The germline CDR1 and CDR2 sequences are SGHDT and YYEEEE. V lost 0 bases to trimming and J lost 0 bases, with 7 bases between them. Here the CDR3 reads CASSLGHLSYNEQFF. The DNA of the CDR3 is TGTGCCAGCAGCTTGGGACATCTCTCCTACAATGAGCAGTTCTTC.

The chain couples TRBV2 to TRBJ1-2; maybe TRBD1 (5 bases). This CDR3 comprises 14 residues. CDR1 SNHLY and CDR2 FYNNEI come from the germline V gene. Between the trimmed V and J ends, which lost 7 bases and 1 base, there was a span of 13 bases. The DNA for the CDR3 is TGTGCCAGCAACGGGGGTGGGGGTAACTATGGCTACACCTTC. Translated, it gives CASNGGGGNYGYTF.

The V gene is TRBV7-2, the J gene TRBJ1-2; TRBD1 matches at 9 bases. This CDR3 has 12 residues. Unmatched junction bases numbered 3, after V lost 5 bases and J lost 8 bases. CDR1 SGHTA and CDR2 FQGNSA come from the germline V gene. The CDR3 spells CASSRTGEGYTF. CDR3 bases: TGTGCCAGCAGCCGGACAGGGGAAGGCTACACCTTC.

The chain employs TRBV7-2 and TRBJ1-2; 7 bases map to TRBD1. The CDR3 runs to 13 residues. CDR1 is SGHTA and CDR2 is FQGNSA in the germline V gene. V lost 5 bases and J lost 7; bases outside the gene matches: 7. The CDR3 nucleotides read TGTGCCAGCAGCCAATCAGCAGGGGGTGGCTACACCTTC. Translating gives CASSQSAGGGYTF.

This clone has more than one count but fewer than ten. CDR3 bases: TGCGCCAGCAGCTTGGTAAAAGGGGACACTGAAGCTTTCTTT. Protein sequence: CASSLVKGDTEAFF. This chain links TRBV5-1 with TRBJ1-1; D is perhaps TRBD1 (5 bases). The CDR3 totals 14 residues. V lost 0 bases and J lost 3, with 9 bases in between. Germline CDR1 and CDR2: SGHRS and YFSETQ.

CDR3 residues: CASSPRGGGNQPQHF. DNA of the CDR3: TGTGCCAGCAGCCCAAGGGGGGGTGGAAATCAGCCCCAGCATTTT. The V gene is TRBV7-9, the J gene TRBJ1-5; perhaps TRBD1 as D (6 bases). Germline V lookup: CDR1 SEHNR, CDR2 FQNEAQ (reference sequence). The CDR3 is made up of 15 amino acids. V dropped 5 bases and J dropped 4 bases, with 15 bases sitting between them.

The DNA of the CDR3 is TGTGCCAGCTCACCGACTAGCGGAGGACCCCACGAGCAGTACTTC. Protein: CASSPTSGGPHEQYF. The chain joins TRBV18 to TRBJ2-7, with 9 bases that match TRBD2. Germline V gene lookup returns CDR1 KGHSH and CDR2 LQKENI. The CDR3 extends over 15 amino acids. The ends lost 3 bases at V and 5 bases at J; junction bases unmatched: 8. Variable domain in full (rest from reference TRBV18 and TRBJ2-7): NAGVMQNPRHLVRRRGQEARLRCSPMKGHSHVYWYRQLPEEGLKFMVYLQKENIIDESGMPKERFSAEFPKEGPSILRIQQVVRGDSAAYFCASSPTSGGPHEQYFGPGTRLTVT.

This chain joins TRBV19 and TRBJ2-3; tentative D call: TRBD1 (6 bases). V was pared by 6 bases and J by 6 bases, with 10 bases between. This CDR3 is built from 12 residues. Germline V gene data show CDR1 as LNHDA and CDR2 as SQIVND (reference sequence). CDR3 DNA: TGTGCCAGTAGCCAAACAGGGGATACGCAGTATTTT. It yields the protein CASSQTGDTQYF.

This clone was counted between two and nine times. The V gene is TRBV4-1, the J gene TRBJ1-2, with D possibly matching TRBD1 (5 bases). The germline gives CDR1 MGHRA, CDR2 YSYEKL. V shed 4 bases and J shed 7 bases, with 19 bases lying between them. The CDR3 is made up of 15 amino acids. The CDR3 DNA reads as TGCGCCAGCAGCCGCCCCGGCGCGGGGGAGCGTGGCTACACCTTC. It translates to CASSRPGAGERGYTF.

J is TRBJ1-1 and V is TRBV12-3 or TRBV12-4, with D possibly being TRBD1 (6 bases). The CDR3 extends over 11 amino acids. Trimming pared 7 bases from V and 8 bases from J, leaving 11 bases between. The CDR3 region has the DNA TGTGCCAGCACAGACGGGACAGAAGCTTTCTTT. It translates to CASTDGTEAFF.

This clone was counted between two and nine times. The chain has TRBV5-1 and TRBJ2-1; tentatively, D is TRBD2 (6 bases). This CDR3 spans 16 amino acids. The V gene's germline CDR1 is SGHRS and CDR2 YFSETQ. V was cut by 0 bases and J by 9 bases, with 19 bases left in between. DNA for the CDR3: TGCGCCAGCAGCTTGGGGGGCGGGGCCGGGAAGGGTGAGCAGTTCTTC. It translates to CASSLGGGAGKGEQFF.

The J gene is TRBJ1-3, the V gene TRBV5-4, with D tentatively TRBD1 (5 bases). The CDR3 covers 16 residues. Germline CDR1 and CDR2: SGHNT and YYREEE (reference sequence). V was cut by 2 bases and J by 0 bases, with 12 bases left in between. The CDR3 reads CASSLKTANSGNTIYF. The CDR3 DNA reads TGTGCCAGCAGCTTAAAGACAGCCAACTCTGGAAACACCATATATTTT.

In its sample, this clone was seen once. The chain couples TRBV19 to TRBJ2-1; 10 positions agree with TRBD2. The trim removed 6 bases at V and 0 bases at J, leaving 2 bases unmatched. The germline gives CDR1 LNHDA, CDR2 SQIVND (reference sequence). The CDR3 totals 15 residues. The CDR3 loop reads CASSPSGSSYNEQFF. The CDR3 DNA sequence: TGTGCCAGTAGCCCTAGCGGGAGCTCCTACAATGAGCAGTTCTTC.

This chain links TRBV7-3 with TRBJ1-2; 8 nucleotides align to TRBD1. Germline CDR1 is SGHTA and CDR2 is FQGTGA. V trimming: 5 bases; J trimming: 7 bases; junction bases outside the gene matches: 6. The CDR3 sequence is 13 residues long. CDR3 region: CASSLDRDSGYTF. The CDR3 nucleotides are TGTGCCAGCAGCCTGGACAGGGACTCTGGCTACACCTTC.

The rearrangement links TRBV12-3 or TRBV12-4 to TRBJ2-1; TRBD2 aligns across 7 bases. The CDR3 extends over 13 amino acids. V shed 6 bases, J shed 9 bases, and the junction held 8 bases outside the gene matches. CDR3 loop: CASSPMGGAEQFF. In DNA form, the CDR3 reads TGTGCCAGCAGCCCCATGGGAGGGGCTGAGCAGTTCTTC.

The J gene is TRBJ2-7, the V gene TRBV14, with TRBD2 as a possible D gene (5 bases). Germline V lookup: CDR1 SGHDN, CDR2 FVKESK. Trimming removed 4 bases from V and 7 bases from J, with 8 bases in between. The CDR3 consists of 11 residues. Written as DNA, the CDR3 is TGTGCCAGCAGCCGGTCGGGAGAGCAGTACTTC. Encoded protein: CASSRSGEQYF. Complete variable domain (other parts from reference TRBV14 and TRBJ2-7): EAGVTQFPSHSVIEKGQTVTLRCDPISGHDNLYWYRRVMGKEIKFLLHFVKESKQDESGMPNNRFLAERTGGTYSTLKVQPAELEDSGVYFCASSRSGEQYFGPGTRLTVT.

V gene TRBV3-1 (or the pseudogene TRBV3-2) combines with J gene TRBJ2-2, with TRBD2 matching 14 bases. This CDR3 is 20 amino acids long. After removal of 0 bases from V and 2 bases from J, the junction contained 8 bases not matched to a gene. Germline CDR1 reads LGHDT; CDR2 reads YNNKEL (reference sequence). The CDR3 spells CASSQDPSGTSGSNTGELFF. The CDR3 DNA sequence: TGTGCCAGCAGCCAAGACCCCTCCGGGACTAGCGGGAGTAACACCGGGGAGCTGTTTTTT.

This chain joins TRBV20-1 and TRBJ1-1; D gene ambiguous. Looked up from germline, CDR1 is DFQATT and CDR2 is SNEGSKA (reference sequence). The CDR3 totals 15 residues. Trimming shortened V by 3 bases and J by 2 bases, and 16 bases separated the two germline ends. The CDR3 spells CSASRELTGNTEAFF. The DNA of the CDR3 is TGCAGTGCTAGTCGTGAATTGACTGGAAACACTGAAGCTTTCTTT.

This clone was detected only a few times. The chain links TRBV19 to TRBJ2-2; 9 positions match TRBD2. Germline CDR1 and CDR2: LNHDA and SQIVND (reference sequence). This CDR3 region has 16 residues. The V segment lost 8 bases and the J segment 4 bases; nucleotides outside the gene matches: 11. The CDR3 nucleotides read TGTGCCAGTCGGAAGGGTAGCGGGGGAGGCACCGGGGAGCTGTTTTTT. Protein sequence: CASRKGSGGGTGELFF. The whole variable domain, remainder taken from reference TRBV19 and TRBJ2-2, is DGGITQSPKYLFRKEGQNVTLSCEQNLNHDAMYWYRQDPGQGLRLIYYSQIVNDFQKGDIAEGYSVSREKKESFPLTVTSAQKNPTAFYLCASRKGSGGGTGELFFGEGSRLTVL.

The table lists this clone with a few counts. The chain links TRBV7-9 to TRBJ2-1; 7 bases map to TRBD2. The length of the CDR3 is 15 residues. The germline CDR1 and CDR2 sequences are SEHNR and FQNEAQ (reference sequence). With 1 base clipped from V and 8 bases from J, the junction kept 8 bases outside the gene matches. This chain's CDR3 is CASSLVLAPADEQFF. The CDR3, as DNA: TGTGCCAGCAGCTTAGTACTAGCGCCGGCGGATGAGCAGTTCTTC.